The next 23 T cell receptor beta chains were all read from a single sample in a study of CD8 T cells in ankylosing spondylitis. TCRdb itself ran the 5' RACE reads through MiXCR, one entry per CDR3 protein. Among 150,000 to 200,000 distinct CDR3 sequences, roughly 30% were seen once, and the ten largest hold 6%. Input material: synovial fluid, either unsorted or a sorted T cell fraction (not recorded which). These receptors were taken from a male donor with ankylosing spondylitis.

This clonotype appeared a few times. The genes are TRBV11-2 and TRBJ1-4, with TRBD1 identical over 7 bases. The V gene's germline CDR1 is SGHAT and CDR2 FQNNGV. V lost 3 bases, J lost 10 bases, and 20 bases stayed unmatched. The CDR3 covers 18 residues. CDR3 amino acids: CASSLGARTDRAAGKLFF. CDR3 bases: TGTGCCAGCAGCTTGGGTGCGCGAACCGACAGGGCAGCAGGAAAACTGTTTTTT.

The chain links TRBV20-1 to TRBJ1-5; D is uncertain. CDR1 and CDR2 from the germline V gene are DFQATT and SNEGSKA (reference sequence). The V end lost 3 bases, the J end lost 4 bases, and 13 bases lay between the germline ends. The CDR3 has 14 residues. CDR3: CSARREPPNQPQHF. The DNA of the CDR3 is TGCAGTGCTAGGCGAGAGCCTCCAAATCAGCCCCAGCATTTT.

The rearrangement uses TRBV5-1 and TRBJ2-5, with 9 bases fitting TRBD2. The CDR3 contains 15 residues. The germline CDR1 and CDR2 sequences are SGHRS and YFSETQ. J lost 3 bases, V lost 2 bases, and 5 bases had no gene match. The CDR3 is CASSFTSSGEETQYF. CDR3 DNA sequence: TGCGCCAGCAGCTTTACATCTAGCGGGGAAGAGACCCAGTACTTC.

This rearrangement joins TRBV7-9 to TRBJ1-6; tentative D call: TRBD1 (6 bases). The V gene's germline CDR1 is SEHNR and CDR2 FQNEAQ (reference sequence). Between the trimmed V and J ends, which lost 5 bases and 7 bases, there was a span of 15 bases. This CDR3 spans 15 amino acids. This CDR3 reads CASSPGGAGNSPLHF. CDR3 in DNA: TGTGCCAGCAGCCCCGGGGGCGCGGGGAATTCACCCCTCCACTTT.

V gene TRBV20-1 combines with J gene TRBJ1-1, with a tentative D call TRBD1 (5 bases). V was pared by 5 bases and J by 1 base, with 14 bases between. Germline CDR1 DFQATT, CDR2 SNEGSKA (reference sequence). The CDR3 is made up of 14 amino acids. Here the CDR3 reads CSASSRGANTEAFF. The CDR3 DNA reads TGCAGTGCTTCCTCGAGGGGAGCGAACACTGAAGCTTTCTTT.

The chain combines TRBV20-1 with TRBJ2-4; D unresolved. CDR3 length: 14 residues. The V end was cut by 0 bases, the J end by 5 bases, with 11 bases between. Germline CDR1 reads DFQATT; CDR2 reads SNEGSKA (reference sequence). Written as DNA, the CDR3 is TGCAGTGCTAGAGATGGATTTCAGCAAAACATTCAGTACTTC. Its protein is CSARDGFQQNIQYF.

In this sample, this clonotype turned up many times. The gene calls are TRBV28 and TRBJ1-2, with D possibly TRBD1 on 5 matching bases. Germline-derived CDR1 and CDR2 are MDHEN and SYDVKM. The CDR3 has 13 residues. Trimming pared 5 bases from V and 2 bases from J, leaving 9 bases between. The CDR3 region has the DNA TGTGCCAGCAGTCAGACAGTCAACTATGGCTACACCTTC. This encodes CASSQTVNYGYTF.

This clonotype was seen repeatedly, ten times or more. The gene calls are TRBV7-9 and TRBJ2-7, with 9 bases matching TRBD1. CDR1 is SEHNR and CDR2 is FQNEAQ in the germline V gene (reference sequence). The CDR3 has 15 amino acids. Germline trimming cut 3 bases from V and 9 bases from J; bases unmatched to any gene: 12. In nucleotides, the CDR3 is TGTGCCAGCAGCTTCGGGGACAGGGTATCTACGAGGCAGTACTTC. As protein: CASSFGDRVSTRQYF.

The chain uses TRBV7-2 and TRBJ1-1; TRBD1 aligns across 9 bases. This CDR3 comprises 15 residues. V lost 5 bases to trimming and J lost 8 bases; unmatched junction nucleotides: 12. Germline V gene lookup returns CDR1 SGHTA and CDR2 FQGNSA. CDR3 bases: TGTGCCAGCAGCCAAAATACACCGGGACAGGGAGAAGCTTTCTTT. It encodes CASSQNTPGQGEAFF.

V and J are TRBV6-5 and TRBJ2-7, with D perhaps matching TRBD1 or TRBD2 (5 bases each). There are 11 residues in the CDR3. V was trimmed by 10 bases and J by 2 bases, leaving 9 bases between them. CDR1 MNHEY and CDR2 SVGAGI come from the germline V gene. CDR3 amino acids: CATVGAYEQYF. CDR3 DNA sequence: TGTGCCACCGTGGGGGCCTACGAGCAGTACTTC.

V gene TRBV6-5 combines with J gene TRBJ2-7, with D tentatively TRBD2 (5 bases). The CDR3 covers 13 residues. Trimming took off 4 bases at V and 0 bases at J, with 7 bases between the two ends. Germline assignment: CDR1 MNHEY and CDR2 SVGAGI. The CDR3 reads CASSSGDSYEQYF. Written as DNA, the CDR3 is TGTGCCAGCAGTTCCGGGGACTCCTACGAGCAGTACTTC.

Many counts were recorded for this clonotype. The chain couples TRBV20-1 to TRBJ2-3; D possibly corresponds to TRBD1 (9 bases). Trimming took 6 bases from V and 0 from J, leaving 28 bases between them. Germline-derived CDR1 and CDR2 are DFQATT and SNEGSKA (reference sequence). This CDR3 has 19 amino acids. The CDR3 DNA reads TGCAGTGCCCCCGCACAGGGGGCATGGTTAGCGGGGAGCACAGATACGCAGTATTTT. Translated: CSAPAQGAWLAGSTDTQYF.

The J gene is TRBJ2-5, the V gene TRBV15, with TRBD2 identical over 7 bases. Germline V lookup: CDR1 LNHNV, CDR2 YYDKDF (reference sequence). CDR3 length equals 14 residues. The J segment lost 4 bases and the V segment lost 1 base, leaving 3 bases of the junction unmatched. DNA for the CDR3: TGTGCCACCAGCAGAGCTAGCGGAGGAGAGACCCAGTACTTC. It yields the protein CATSRASGGETQYF.

The chain is built from TRBV6-1 and TRBJ1-6, with TRBD1 identical over 8 bases. V was clipped by 7 bases and J by 6 bases; unmatched bases: 2. The CDR3 sequence is 13 residues long. CDR1 is MNHNS, CDR2 SASEGT, per germline. CDR3 DNA sequence: TGTGCCAGCACCACAGGGGGTAATTCACCCCTCCACTTT. As protein: CASTTGGNSPLHF.

The chain uses TRBV27 and TRBJ2-7, with TRBD2 as a possible D gene (6 bases). The CDR3 spans 14 residues. Germline V gene data show CDR1 as MNHEY and CDR2 as SMNVEV (reference sequence). The V gene lost 4 bases and the J gene lost 6 bases, with 16 bases spanning the gap. CDR3: CASSSYQGGGEQYF. The CDR3 bases are TGTGCCAGCAGTTCATACCAGGGAGGTGGCGAGCAGTACTTC.

V gene TRBV20-1 combines with J gene TRBJ2-1; TRBD2 matches 13 bases. This CDR3 has 17 residues. The germline gives CDR1 DFQATT, CDR2 SNEGSKA (reference sequence). The ends lost 3 bases at V and 4 bases at J; junction bases unmatched: 9. The CDR3 region is CSASPLTSGRHYNEQFF. The CDR3 region has the DNA TGCAGTGCTAGTCCCCTGACTAGCGGGAGGCATTACAATGAGCAGTTCTTC.

The chain employs TRBV5-1 and TRBJ2-1; D not resolved. Germline CDR1 and CDR2: SGHRS and YFSETQ. Trimming took 0 bases from V and 6 from J, leaving 10 bases between them. The CDR3 spans 14 residues. In DNA, the CDR3 is TGCGCCAGCAGCTTGGAGGTTGGGCGCAATGAGCAGTTCTTC. As protein: CASSLEVGRNEQFF.

J is TRBJ2-7 and V is TRBV7-3; 8 bases map to TRBD2. J was trimmed by 4 bases and V by 2 bases; bases with no gene match: 7. CDR1 is SGHTA, CDR2 FQGTGA, per germline. The CDR3 loop spans 15 amino acids. The DNA of the CDR3 is TGTGCCAGCAGCTTAGGAGCGGGAGAGTTTTACGAGCAGTACTTC. It is translated as CASSLGAGEFYEQYF.

The chain combines TRBV19 with TRBJ1-1, with D possibly being TRBD1 (6 bases). Trimming shortened V by 7 bases and J by 11 bases, and 20 bases separated the two germline ends. The CDR3 contains 13 residues. Germline values: CDR1 LNHDA, CDR2 SQIVND (reference sequence). CDR3: CASTSRGRLEAFF. The CDR3 DNA follows: TGTGCCAGTACCTCCCGGGGGCGGCTTGAGGCTTTCTTT.

The gene calls are TRBV12-3 or TRBV12-4 and TRBJ1-3; 9 bases are shared with TRBD1. The V gene end was trimmed by 10 bases and the J gene end by 7 bases; junction bases not matched to a gene: 8. CDR3 length: 13 amino acids. The CDR3 sequence is CATSPTGGNTIYF. In DNA, the CDR3 is TGTGCCACCTCCCCGACAGGGGGGAACACCATATATTTT.

The V call is TRBV20-1, the J call TRBJ2-7; 11 nucleotides align to TRBD2. V lost 5 bases, J lost 1 base, and 7 bases stayed unmatched. The CDR3 is made up of 15 amino acids. Germline lookup yields CDR1 DFQATT and CDR2 SNEGSKA (reference sequence). CDR3 in amino acids: CSADPSGGPSYEQYF. The CDR3 region has the DNA TGCAGTGCTGACCCTAGCGGGGGGCCATCCTACGAGCAGTACTTC.

The chain couples TRBV12-3 or TRBV12-4 to TRBJ1-1; weak D call: TRBD1 (6 bases). The length of the CDR3 is 16 residues. V gave up 6 bases and J gave up 0 bases, with 17 bases separating them. Written as DNA, the CDR3 is TGTGCCAGCAGACCCTCCTGGGGGCCCATGAACACTGAAGCTTTCTTT. This sequence encodes CASRPSWGPMNTEAFF.

The chain recombines TRBV20-1 with TRBJ1-1, with TRBD1 as a possible D gene (5 bases). Between the trimmed V and J ends, which lost 8 bases and 4 bases, there was a span of 17 bases. This CDR3 is 13 amino acids long. The germline V gene has CDR1 DFQATT and CDR2 SNEGSKA (reference sequence). The CDR3, as DNA: TGCAGTACTATTCGGGGCAAGAGCACTGAAGCTTTCTTT. Protein: CSTIRGKSTEAFF.